This T cell receptor beta chain was sequenced in a study of T cells in Graves' hyperthyroidism and ophthalmopathy. Study-wide points: Most clonotypes that expanded in the thyroid above 0.001 also showed up in blood.

Researchers took RNA transcripts and amplified the TCR beta CDR3 regions from them. RT-PCR in the first round (using the HTBI primer set) targeted the TCR CDR3. TCRdb reanalysed the multiplex PCR reads using MiXCR and keeps one entry per CDR3 protein. The sample has 500,000 to 550,000 distinct CDR3 sequences, 20% seen once; the top ten hold 45% to 50%. Comment on this clonotype: Its specificity is unknown.

Exclusion of patients followed from uncontrolled infection, other autoimmune disease, pregnancy or lactation. Diagnosis rested on symptoms, serum thyroxine and TRAb, thyroid ultrasound, and orbital computed tomography. PBMCs were sourced from about 10 ml fresh peripheral blood. CDR1 KGHDR and CDR2 SFDVKD come from the germline V gene. The CDR3 is 16 residues long. V dropped 5 bases and J dropped 3 bases, with 19 bases sitting between them. The V call is TRBV24-1, the J call TRBJ2-7, with D tentatively TRBD2 (6 bases). Sequences were obtained from blood. This clonotype originated in a man aged 35 to 55 with Graves' ophthalmopathy. CDR3 sequence: CATSGPGVGGNYEQYF. The DNA of the CDR3 is TGTGCCACCAGTGGCCCAGGAGTTGGAGGGAACTACGAGCAGTACTTC.